The 27 T cell receptor beta chains listed next were all sequenced from one sample in a study of T cells in tumors after PD-1 blockade. Sequenced by immunoSEQ multiplex PCR; TCRdb stores in-frame clones only, minus some. The sample holds roughly 47,000 clones, just under 80% seen once. This specimen was PBMCs, taken before anti-PD-1 treatment. The receptor source for this set is a human donor with basal cell carcinoma.

The V call is TRBV2, the J call TRBJ1-1; D is unclear. The CDR3 spans 13 residues. Deletions cut 6 bases from V and 3 bases from J, with 11 bases between. Germline CDR1 SNHLY, CDR2 FYNNEI. The CDR3 sequence: CASRVTHYTEAFF. In DNA, the CDR3 is TGTGCCAGCAGAGTGACACATTACACTGAAGCTTTCTTT.

The chain is built from TRBV7-3 and TRBJ2-6, with TRBD1 as a possible D gene (6 bases). Trimming pared 5 bases from V and 0 bases from J, leaving 14 bases between. The CDR3 totals 17 residues. Germline-derived CDR1 and CDR2 are SGHTA and FQGTGA. This CDR3 reads CASSRTATSSGANVLTF. The CDR3 nucleotides read TGTGCCAGCAGCCGGACAGCGACCAGCTCTGGGGCCAACGTCCTGACTTTC. Full variable domain (remainder filled in from reference TRBV7-3 and TRBJ2-6): GAGVSQTPSNKVTEKGKYVELRCDPISGHTALYWYRQSLGQGPEFLIYFQGTGAADDSGLPNDRFFAVRPEGSVSTLKIQRTERGDSAVYLCASSRTATSSGANVLTFGAGSRLTVL.

The chain couples TRBV2 to TRBJ2-2, with 7 nucleotides matching TRBD1. The germline V gene encodes CDR1 SNHLY and CDR2 FYNNEI. V lost 7 bases, J lost 0 bases, and 2 bases stayed unmatched. This CDR3 region has 14 residues. CDR3 in DNA: TGTGCCAGCAAAGGGACAGCGAACACCGGGGAGCTGTTTTTT. Amino acids: CASKGTANTGELFF. Using reference TRBV2 and TRBJ2-2 for the parts outside the CDR3, the full variable domain is EPEVTQTPSHQVTQMGQEVILRCVPISNHLYFYWYRQILGQKVEFLVSFYNNEISEKSEIFDDQFSVERPDGSNFTLKIRSTKLEDSAMYFCASKGTANTGELFFGEGSRLTVL.

The J gene is TRBJ2-1, the V gene TRBV7-3, with D possibly TRBD2 on 6 matching bases. Germline-derived CDR1 and CDR2 are SGHTA and FQGTGA. The CDR3 is made up of 12 amino acids. V was shortened by 6 bases and J by 15 bases, with 18 bases between the two germline ends. CDR3 residues: CASSETGDPRFF. The CDR3, as DNA: TGTGCCAGCAGTGAAACGGGGGACCCCAGGTTCTTC.

J is TRBJ1-2 and V is TRBV28; TRBD1 agrees at 9 bases. Germline V gene lookup returns CDR1 MDHEN and CDR2 SYDVKM. The CDR3 is 13 residues long. V shed 6 bases, J shed 7 bases, and the junction held 6 bases outside the gene matches. Written as DNA, the CDR3 is TGTGCCAGCAGATGGGGACAGGGTGCTGGCTACACCTTC. It is translated as CASRWGQGAGYTF.

This clone has just one count. This chain links TRBV19 with TRBJ1-2; D ambiguous. V lost 6 bases and J lost 3, with 8 bases in between. Germline V CDR1 and CDR2: LNHDA, SQIVND (reference sequence). The CDR3 contains 12 residues. In nucleotides, the CDR3 is TGTGCCAGTAGGTCGGGCGACTATGGCTACACCTTC. It encodes CASRSGDYGYTF.

The V and J genes are TRBV5-1 and TRBJ2-3, with D unresolved. CDR1 is SGHRS and CDR2 is YFSETQ in the germline V gene. The V end lost 3 bases, the J end lost 0 bases, and 17 bases lay between the germline ends. The CDR3 length is 17 residues. The CDR3 spells CASSSTSRLTSTDTQYF. For the CDR3, the DNA is TGCGCCAGCAGCTCCACCAGTAGGTTGACTAGCACAGATACGCAGTATTTT.

J is TRBJ1-1 and V is TRBV5-5; 7 bases are a match to TRBD1. Germline values: CDR1 SGHKS, CDR2 YYEKEE (reference sequence). Unmatched junction bases numbered 10, after V lost 3 bases and J lost 5 bases. The CDR3 runs to 15 residues. The CDR3 reads CASSSYNRGRTEAFF. The DNA for the CDR3 is TGTGCCAGCAGCTCCTACAACAGGGGAAGAACTGAAGCTTTCTTT. Full variable domain (rest looked up from reference TRBV5-5 and TRBJ1-1): DAGVTQSPTHLIKTRGQQVTLRCSPISGHKSVSWYQQVLGQGPQFIFQYYEKEERGRGNFPDRFSARQFPNYSSELNVNALLLGDSALYLCASSSYNRGRTEAFFGQGTRLTVV.

CDR3 residues: CASSPIPGNTGELFF. The CDR3 DNA sequence: TGTGCCAGCTCACCGATCCCGGGAAACACCGGGGAGCTGTTTTTT. The genes are TRBV18 and TRBJ2-2; tentative D call: TRBD2 (5 bases). V was cut by 3 bases and J by 2 bases, with 10 bases left in between. Per the germline V gene, CDR1 is KGHSH and CDR2 is LQKENI. The CDR3 contains 15 residues.

This rearrangement joins TRBV12-5 to TRBJ1-1; a possible D gene is TRBD1 (5 bases). The CDR3 contains 15 residues. CDR1 is LGHNT and CDR2 is FRNRAP in the germline V gene. The V and J ends lost 1 base and 3 bases respectively, with 12 bases between them. Here the CDR3 reads CASGLGHLQDTEAFF. In nucleotides, the CDR3 is TGTGCTAGTGGTTTGGGACACCTACAGGACACTGAAGCTTTCTTT.

The chain carries TRBV28 and TRBJ2-3; D not resolved. Trimming removed 6 bases at V and 5 bases at J, with 9 bases between. Germline-derived CDR1 and CDR2 are MDHEN and SYDVKM. This CDR3 comprises 12 residues. CDR3 DNA sequence: TGTGCCAGCAGCCACCATATAGATACGCAGTATTTT. Protein sequence: CASSHHIDTQYF.

The rearrangement joins TRBV5-4 to TRBJ2-7; TRBD1 aligns across 11 bases. Germline V gene sequence: CDR1 SGHNT, CDR2 YYREEE (reference sequence). V was pared by 4 bases and J by 0 bases, with 9 bases of the junction left unmatched. The length of the CDR3 is 17 residues. The CDR3: CASSRLPGQGGSYEQYF. The CDR3 DNA follows: TGTGCCAGCAGCCGGCTACCGGGACAGGGGGGCTCCTACGAGCAGTACTTC.

The J gene is TRBJ2-3, the V gene TRBV6-5; no reliable D call. The CDR3 consists of 14 residues. Germline CDR1 and CDR2: MNHEY and SVGAGI. V shed 5 bases and J shed 2 bases, with 11 bases lying between them. The CDR3 DNA reads TGTGCCAGCAGTACGGGCCTCCACACAGATACGCAGTATTTT. As protein: CASSTGLHTDTQYF.

The chain employs TRBV19 and TRBJ1-4, with a possible D match to TRBD1 (5 bases). V lost 4 bases and J lost 7, with 16 bases in between. This CDR3 is 15 amino acids long. Germline V gives CDR1 LNHDA, CDR2 SQIVND (reference sequence). The CDR3 DNA reads TGTGCCAGTAGTACCCCGGGGGGATTGGCTGAAAAACTGTTTTTT. It codes for CASSTPGGLAEKLFF.

This clone showed up just once. CDR3 sequence: CASSQEGSNQPQHF. The CDR3 nucleotides read TGTGCCAGCAGCCAAGAAGGGAGCAATCAGCCCCAGCATTTT. The rearrangement uses TRBV3-1 (or the pseudogene TRBV3-2) and TRBJ1-5, with D uncertain. The CDR3 is made up of 14 amino acids. The V gene's germline CDR1 is LGHDT and CDR2 YNNKEL (reference sequence). Trimming removed 0 bases from V and 1 base from J, with 4 bases in between.

The rearrangement joins TRBV27 to TRBJ2-5, with 7 bases matching TRBD2. CDR1 is MNHEY, CDR2 SMNVEV, per germline (reference sequence). The CDR3 covers 16 residues. V lost 2 bases and J lost 0; bases outside the gene matches: 6. The CDR3 here is CASSLVLAEYQETQYF. The CDR3 coding sequence is TGTGCCAGCAGTTTAGTGCTAGCGGAGTACCAAGAGACCCAGTACTTC.

The chain couples TRBV6-5 to TRBJ1-4, with D maybe TRBD1 (6 bases). The CDR3 is 15 residues long. Looked up from germline, CDR1 is MNHEY and CDR2 is SVGAGI. Trimming cost V 6 bases and J 5 bases, with 16 bases left between them. The CDR3 region has the DNA TGTGCCAGCAGCGTCCGACAGGCTCTCAATGAAAAACTGTTTTTT. It encodes CASSVRQALNEKLFF.

As for this clone: The same CDR3 can be traced to other DNA sequences in this sample. This chain links TRBV30 with TRBJ2-7; D unresolved. V was trimmed by 0 bases and J by 4 bases, leaving 7 bases between them. The length of the CDR3 is 12 residues. Looked up from germline, CDR1 is GTSNPN and CDR2 is SVGIG (reference sequence). This CDR3 is CAWSVLGYEQYF. DNA of the CDR3: TGTGCCTGGAGTGTACTTGGTTACGAGCAGTACTTC. The variable domain in full, completed from reference TRBV30 and TRBJ2-7, reads SQTIHQWPATLVQPVGSPLSLECTVEGTSNPNLYWYRQAAGRGLQLLFYSVGIGQISSEVPQNLSASRPQDRQFILSSKKLLLSDSGFYLCAWSVLGYEQYFGPGTRLTVT.

This sequence joins TRBV5-1 and TRBJ1-2; maybe TRBD1 (6 bases). CDR1 and CDR2 (germline): SGHRS, YFSETQ. V gave up 2 bases and J gave up 8 bases, with 13 bases separating them. This CDR3 has 13 amino acids. CDR3 nucleotide sequence: TGCGCCAGCAGCTTAAATCCAGGGGAAGGCTACACCTTC. This sequence encodes CASSLNPGEGYTF.

V is TRBV5-6 and J is TRBJ2-6; 9 bases map to TRBD1. J lost 2 bases, V lost 5 bases, and 5 bases had no gene match. The V gene's germline CDR1 is SGHDT and CDR2 YYEEEE. This CDR3 contains 16 residues. CDR3 region: CASSEQGAAGANVLTF. CDR3 in DNA: TGTGCCAGCAGTGAACAGGGGGCGGCTGGGGCCAACGTCCTGACTTTC.

This clone was seen once. The chain combines TRBV3-1 (or the pseudogene TRBV3-2) with TRBJ2-7; D perhaps matches TRBD2 (6 bases). V gave up 0 bases and J gave up 3 bases, with 9 bases separating them. Germline V lookup: CDR1 LGHDT, CDR2 YNNKEL (reference sequence). The CDR3 is 14 amino acids. The CDR3 reads CASSQERGNYEQYF. CDR3 DNA sequence: TGTGCCAGCAGCCAAGAACGGGGGAACTACGAGCAGTACTTC.

This clone was detected many times. The chain has TRBV12-3 or TRBV12-4 and TRBJ2-1; possibly TRBD2 for D (5 bases). CDR3 length: 13 residues. V lost 1 base to trimming and J lost 12 bases, with 13 bases between them. The CDR3 protein is CASSLVDGGWQFF. The CDR3 DNA is TGTGCCAGCAGTTTAGTCGACGGAGGATGGCAGTTCTTC.

This chain joins TRBV7-9 and TRBJ1-6, with a weak D call TRBD1 (6 bases). The CDR3 length is 17 residues. V was cut by 2 bases and J by 1 base, with 12 bases left in between. Germline-derived CDR1 and CDR2 are SEHNR and FQNEAQ (reference sequence). The CDR3 DNA reads as TGTGCCAGCAGCTTAAGTAGAGGGGGTTCCTATAATTCACCCCTCCACTTT. This translates into CASSLSRGGSYNSPLHF.

This rearrangement joins TRBV5-6 to TRBJ1-2; tentative D call: TRBD1 (6 bases). Trimming pared 0 bases from V and 3 bases from J, leaving 18 bases between. Germline loops: CDR1 SGHDT, CDR2 YYEEEE. This CDR3 has 17 amino acids. CDR3 coding DNA: TGTGCCAGCAGCTTGGGGGGCTTCGGCAGGGGTGACTATGGCTACACCTTC. This translates into CASSLGGFGRGDYGYTF.

This clone turned up a few times. This chain connects TRBV3-1 (or the pseudogene TRBV3-2) to TRBJ2-6, with no clear D. Trimming shortened V by 2 bases and J by 10 bases, and 9 bases separated the two germline ends. The CDR3 contains 13 residues. From germline, CDR1 is LGHDT and CDR2 YNNKEL (reference sequence). The CDR3 is CASSQRKQNVLTF. In DNA, the CDR3 is TGTGCCAGCAGCCAAAGAAAACAGAACGTCCTGACTTTC.

The gene calls are TRBV5-1 and TRBJ2-2; maybe TRBD1 (5 bases). The ends were cut back, 1 base at V and 5 bases at J, with 12 bases in the middle. CDR3 length equals 15 residues. The germline gives CDR1 SGHRS, CDR2 YFSETQ. The CDR3 protein is CASSLLTVETGELFF. As DNA, the CDR3 is TGCGCCAGCAGCTTGCTGACAGTAGAAACCGGGGAGCTGTTTTTT.

In this sample, this clone turned up a few times. This chain connects TRBV6-5 to TRBJ2-3; D may match TRBD1 or TRBD2 (5 bases each). The CDR3 is 14 amino acids. Deletions cut 8 bases from V and 5 bases from J, with 17 bases between. Germline V gene data show CDR1 as MNHEY and CDR2 as SVGAGI. The CDR3, as DNA: TGTGCCAGCCATGAGCAGGGCGCGGGAGATACGCAGTATTTT. Its protein is CASHEQGAGDTQYF.